Included here is one T cell receptor (beta chain) sequence, with context. RNA-based 3' RACE libraries used unique molecular identifiers. TCRdb passed the 3' RACE reads through MiXCR, listing each CDR3 protein once. This repertoire shows about 50,000 distinct CDR3 sequences, around 4.1% found once; its top ten account for roughly 0.7%. The data were taken from a study of HIV-infected children after antiretroviral therapy interruption. Across the study: Weeks 0, 12, interruption end (24 or 48), and about 3 years post-study gave interruption-arm samples.

The length of the CDR3 is 17 residues. Unmatched junction bases numbered 12, after V lost 4 bases and J lost 6 bases. Germline loops: CDR1 ENHRY, CDR2 SYGVKD. Specified treatment: PENTA 11 planned treatment interruption arm or continuous ART arm. Cryopreserved PBMC samples required at least 5 million viable cells. Sequencing used CD45RA+ CD4+ T cells from PBMCs, pooled from several time points, obtained from a donor given antiretroviral therapy, either interrupted or continuous. As for subset: naive CD4+ CD45RA+ CD45RO- T cells. The sequence derives from a pool of human donors with HIV. The chain joins TRBV10-3 to TRBJ2-2; 9 bases are a match to TRBD2. Here the CDR3 DNA reads TGTGCCATCAGTGCGGGAGCGGGGGGCCCCGTCGCCGGGGAGCTGTTTTTT. Translated, it gives CAISAGAGGPVAGELFF.